This entry lists 21 T cell receptor beta chains sequenced from one sample in a study of T cells in Graves' hyperthyroidism and ophthalmopathy. Amplified TCR beta CDR3 regions came from RNA transcripts. The HTBI primer set served for first-round RT-PCR of the TCR CDR3. TCRdb reanalysed the multiplex PCR reads using MiXCR and keeps one entry per CDR3 protein. This table has about 600,000 distinct CDR3 sequences, more than 15% appearing once. The sequenced sample was blood. The origin of the receptors is a woman aged 40 to 50 with Graves' ophthalmopathy.

This clonotype showed up many times. The chain's CDR3 is CAISPTAQPQHF. The CDR3 nucleotides are TGTGCCATCAGCCCGACCGCGCAACCCCAGCATTTT. V usage is TRBV10-3 and J usage is TRBJ1-5; D unresolved. The CDR3 consists of 12 residues. V was cut by 6 bases and J by 10 bases, with 13 bases left in between. Germline V CDR1 and CDR2: ENHRY, SYGVKD.

In this sample, this clonotype turned up many times. The chain couples TRBV18 to TRBJ1-4; D may be TRBD1 (6 bases). The CDR3 length is 15 residues. The V end was cut by 6 bases, the J end by 8 bases, with 19 bases between. Germline CDR1 is KGHSH and CDR2 is LQKENI. The CDR3 DNA reads TGTGCCAGCTCGGACAACAGGGCGAGTGTCGAAAAACTGTTTTTT. It specifies CASSDNRASVEKLFF. Looking up the rest from reference TRBV18 and TRBJ1-4 gives the full variable domain: NAGVMQNPRHLVRRRGQEARLRCSPMKGHSHVYWYRQLPEEGLKFMVYLQKENIIDESGMPKERFSAEFPKEGPSILRIQQVVRGDSAAYFCASSDNRASVEKLFFGSGTQLSVL.

This clonotype was detected ten times or more. V and J are TRBV3-1 and TRBJ2-1, with 8 bases identical to TRBD1. After removal of 4 bases from V and 5 bases from J, the junction contained 7 bases not matched to a gene. This CDR3 is 15 amino acids long. Germline V gene sequence: CDR1 LGHDT, CDR2 YNNKEL (reference sequence). In DNA, the CDR3 is TGTGCCAGCAGCCCCAAAAGGACAGGGAACAATGAGCAGTTCTTC. Translated, it gives CASSPKRTGNNEQFF.

The rearrangement uses TRBV5-1 and TRBJ2-1; D gene ambiguous. The length of the CDR3 is 12 residues. Trimming shortened V by 4 bases and J by 9 bases, and 11 bases separated the two germline ends. Germline V gives CDR1 SGHRS, CDR2 YFSETQ. The CDR3 DNA reads TGCGCCAGCAGCCCCCCGGCAGGTGAGCAGTTCTTC. This translates into CASSPPAGEQFF.

The V gene is TRBV6-2 or TRBV6-3, the J gene TRBJ2-4, with TRBD2 identical over 12 bases. TRBJ2-1 explains the end of the DNA better; the J call may be wrong. This CDR3 has 14 residues. In germline, CDR1 is MNHEY, CDR2 SVGEGT. CDR3 nucleotides: TGTGCCAGCAGTGACGGGCCTAGCGGGGGGGCTCAGTTCTTC. Translation gives CASSDGPSGGAQFF.

This chain connects TRBV30 to TRBJ1-1; 10 positions agree with TRBD1. Trimming took 2 bases from V and 8 from J; bases not matched to a gene: 5. The CDR3 covers 13 residues. CDR1 is GTSNPN, CDR2 SVGIG, per germline (reference sequence). CDR3 amino acids: CAWSTDRGQEAFF. CDR3 in DNA: TGTGCCTGGAGTACCGACAGGGGGCAGGAAGCTTTCTTT.

There are many counts of this clonotype. The V and J genes are TRBV11-2 and TRBJ2-5; D remains unclear. From germline, CDR1 is SGHAT and CDR2 FQNNGV. CDR3 size: 13 residues. Trimming took off 6 bases at V and 1 base at J, with 9 bases between the two ends. The CDR3 nucleotides are TGTGCCAGCAGTACGGACGTCCAAGAGACCCAGTACTTC. Translating it yields CASSTDVQETQYF.

This clonotype was counted only a few times. J is TRBJ2-3 and V is TRBV20-1; a weak D match, TRBD2 (5 bases). The CDR3 has 15 amino acids. The V gene lost 5 bases and the J gene lost 2 bases, with 17 bases spanning the gap. Germline V gene sequence: CDR1 DFQATT, CDR2 SNEGSKA (reference sequence). The CDR3 here is CSAEFPAGPTDTQYF. The CDR3 coding sequence is TGCAGTGCTGAATTCCCCGCGGGCCCCACAGATACGCAGTATTTT.

The table lists this clonotype with many counts. The gene calls are TRBV28 and TRBJ2-3, with D tentatively TRBD2 (5 bases). Germline lookup yields CDR1 MDHEN and CDR2 SYDVKM. V was clipped by 3 bases and J by 2 bases, with 9 bases between them. The CDR3 extends over 14 amino acids. The CDR3 sequence: CASSFRGLTDTQYF. The CDR3, as DNA: TGTGCCAGCAGTTTCCGCGGGCTCACAGATACGCAGTATTTT.

This clonotype showed up many times. The V call is TRBV7-9, the J call TRBJ2-5; 7 nucleotides match TRBD1. V lost 5 bases and J lost 2; bases outside the gene matches: 8. Germline CDR1 SEHNR, CDR2 FQNEAQ (reference sequence). This CDR3 comprises 15 residues. The CDR3 loop reads CASSRQSQGQETQYF. CDR3 DNA: TGTGCCAGCAGCCGGCAGTCACAGGGGCAAGAGACCCAGTACTTC. Drawing the rest from reference TRBV7-9 and TRBJ2-5, the complete variable domain is DTGVSQNPRHKITKRGQNVTFRCDPISEHNRLYWYRQTLGQGPEFLTYFQNEAQLEKSRLLSDRFSAERPKGSFSTLEIQRTEQGDSAMYLCASSRQSQGQETQYFGPGTRLLVL.

This rearrangement joins TRBV3-1 to TRBJ2-6; the D is unclear. The germline V gene has CDR1 LGHDT and CDR2 YNNKEL (reference sequence). V shed 1 base and J shed 3 bases, with 4 bases lying between them. The CDR3 extends over 14 amino acids. The CDR3 DNA is TGTGCCAGCAGCCAAGCTTATGGGGCCAACGTCCTGACTTTC. Translating gives CASSQAYGANVLTF.

This clonotype was recorded at least ten times. The CDR3 region is CASGSGLAGISYEQYF. The CDR3 region has the DNA TGTGCCAGCGGTTCTGGACTAGCGGGGATAAGTTACGAGCAGTACTTC. The chain recombines TRBV2 with TRBJ2-7; 12 bases match TRBD2. The V and J ends lost 8 bases and 4 bases, in that order; junction bases with no gene match: 12. The CDR3 is 16 amino acids. Germline V lookup: CDR1 SNHLY, CDR2 FYNNEI.

The rearrangement links TRBV6-2 or TRBV6-3 to TRBJ2-5, with D possibly being TRBD2 (5 bases). The germline V gene has CDR1 MNHEY and CDR2 SVGEGT. Trimming removed 5 bases at V and 1 base at J, with 14 bases between. The CDR3 has 15 amino acids. The CDR3, as DNA: TGTGCCAGCAGTGCCAACAGCGGTTCCCAAGAGACCCAGTACTTC. Its protein is CASSANSGSQETQYF.

At least ten counts were recorded for this clonotype. The rearrangement uses TRBV30 and TRBJ1-2; D is uncertain. With 3 bases removed from V and 5 bases from J, the gap between germline ends came to 13 bases. Per the germline V gene, CDR1 is GTSNPN and CDR2 is SVGIG (reference sequence). There are 13 residues in the CDR3. The CDR3 region is CAWSETGIYGYTF. The DNA of the CDR3 is TGTGCCTGGAGCGAAACGGGCATTTATGGCTACACCTTC.

This clonotype appeared many times. This rearrangement joins TRBV11-2 to TRBJ2-2, with TRBD2 matching over 9 bases. CDR3 length: 17 amino acids. With 11 bases clipped from V and 0 bases from J, the junction kept 13 bases outside the gene matches. Per the germline V gene, CDR1 is SGHAT and CDR2 is FQNNGV. CDR3 sequence (DNA): TGTGCCGGAGCAAGAGGGGCTAGCGGGACGAACACCGGGGAGCTGTTTTTT. Its protein is CAGARGASGTNTGELFF.

This clonotype was picked up a small number of times. The V gene is TRBV12-3 or TRBV12-4, the J gene TRBJ1-5, with D perhaps TRBD1 (5 bases). The ends were cut back, 3 bases at V and 2 bases at J, with 11 bases in the middle. This CDR3 comprises 15 residues. The CDR3 here is CASSFGGGGNQPQHF. The CDR3 region has the DNA TGTGCCAGCAGTTTTGGGGGAGGTGGCAATCAGCCCCAGCATTTT.

This clonotype has only a few counts. The chain combines TRBV10-2 with TRBJ2-3; the D call may be TRBD1 or TRBD2 (6 bases each). The CDR3 runs to 14 residues. The ends were cut back, 4 bases at V and 2 bases at J, with 10 bases in the middle. Germline CDR1 WSHSY, CDR2 SAAADI. This chain's CDR3 is CASSAGADTDTQYF. CDR3 in DNA: TGCGCCAGCAGTGCGGGGGCGGACACAGATACGCAGTATTTT.

The table lists this clonotype with a few counts. This sequence joins TRBV28 and TRBJ2-4; D remains ambiguous. Germline V gene lookup returns CDR1 MDHEN and CDR2 SYDVKM. V was trimmed by 7 bases and J by 1 base, leaving 14 bases between them. CDR3 length: 15 residues. CDR3 DNA sequence: TGTGCCAGCACCCTCGGTGGGTCTGCCAAAAACATTCAGTACTTC. Residues: CASTLGGSAKNIQYF.

The table lists this clonotype with many counts. The V and J genes are TRBV28 and TRBJ2-7; 11 bases fit TRBD2. J was trimmed by 4 bases and V by 5 bases; bases with no gene match: 7. The germline CDR1 and CDR2 sequences are MDHEN and SYDVKM. The CDR3 loop spans 15 amino acids. CDR3 sequence (DNA): TGTGCCAGCAGTCCTCTAGCGGGAGGACGGTACGAGCAGTACTTC. This encodes CASSPLAGGRYEQYF.

This chain uses TRBV6-1 with TRBJ2-3; TRBD1 matches at 7 bases. V gave up 6 bases and J gave up 2 bases; unmatched junction bases: 11. The germline CDR1 and CDR2 sequences are MNHNS and SASEGT. This CDR3 has 16 amino acids. The CDR3 coding sequence is TGTGCCAGCAGACCACCTGGACAGGAGAACACAGATACGCAGTATTTT. Amino acid sequence: CASRPPGQENTDTQYF.

The chain combines TRBV6-2 or TRBV6-3 with TRBJ2-7; 9 bases are shared with TRBD2. The CDR3 length is 15 residues. Per the germline V gene, CDR1 is MNHEY and CDR2 is SVGEGT. The trim removed 4 bases at V and 3 bases at J, leaving 7 bases unmatched. The CDR3 sequence is CASSSRGLAGYEQYF. CDR3 bases: TGTGCCAGCAGTTCGCGGGGACTAGCTGGCTACGAGCAGTACTTC.